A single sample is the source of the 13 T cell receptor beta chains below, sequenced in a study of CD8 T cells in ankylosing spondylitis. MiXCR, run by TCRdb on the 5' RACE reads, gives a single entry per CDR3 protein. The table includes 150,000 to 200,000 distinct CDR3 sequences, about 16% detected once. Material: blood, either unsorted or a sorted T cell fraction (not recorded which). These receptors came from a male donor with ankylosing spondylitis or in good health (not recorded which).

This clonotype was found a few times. The CDR3 bases are TGTGCCATCAGTGTGGCAGGGGAGCTGTTTTTT. Protein sequence: CAISVAGELFF. The rearrangement uses TRBV10-3 and TRBJ2-2, with D unclear. The CDR3 loop spans 11 amino acids. The ends were cut back, 4 bases at V and 8 bases at J, with 5 bases in the middle. Germline V CDR1 and CDR2: ENHRY, SYGVKD.

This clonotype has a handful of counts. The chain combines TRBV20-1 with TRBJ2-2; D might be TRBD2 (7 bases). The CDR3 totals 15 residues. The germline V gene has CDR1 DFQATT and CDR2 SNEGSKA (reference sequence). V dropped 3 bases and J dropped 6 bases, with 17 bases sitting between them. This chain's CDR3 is CSASRGAIPAGELFF. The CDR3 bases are TGCAGTGCTAGTCGGGGGGCGATACCAGCCGGGGAGCTGTTTTTT.

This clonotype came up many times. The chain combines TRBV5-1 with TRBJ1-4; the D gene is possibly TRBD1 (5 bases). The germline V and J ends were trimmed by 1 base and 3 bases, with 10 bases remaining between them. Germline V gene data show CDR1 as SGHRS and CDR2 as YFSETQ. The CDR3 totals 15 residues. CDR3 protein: CASSLQTGANEKLFF. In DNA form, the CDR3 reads TGCGCCAGCAGCTTGCAAACGGGGGCTAATGAAAAACTGTTTTTT.

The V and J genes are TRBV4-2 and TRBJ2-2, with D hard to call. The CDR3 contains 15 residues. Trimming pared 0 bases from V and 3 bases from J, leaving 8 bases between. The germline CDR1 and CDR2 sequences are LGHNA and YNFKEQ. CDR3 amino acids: CASSQDLLYTGELFF. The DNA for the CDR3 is TGTGCCAGCAGCCAAGATCTACTTTACACCGGGGAGCTGTTTTTT.

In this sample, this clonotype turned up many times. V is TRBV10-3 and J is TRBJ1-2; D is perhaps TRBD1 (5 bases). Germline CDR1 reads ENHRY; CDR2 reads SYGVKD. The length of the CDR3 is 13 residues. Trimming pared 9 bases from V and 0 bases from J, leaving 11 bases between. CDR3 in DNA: TGTGCCATAACAGGAGCTTCTAACTATGGCTACACCTTC. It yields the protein CAITGASNYGYTF.

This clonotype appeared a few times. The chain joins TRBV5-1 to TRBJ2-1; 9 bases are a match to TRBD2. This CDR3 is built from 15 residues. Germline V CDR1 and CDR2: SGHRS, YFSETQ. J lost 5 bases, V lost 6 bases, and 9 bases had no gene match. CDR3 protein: CASTTGASGDNEQFF. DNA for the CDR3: TGCGCCAGCACCACGGGGGCTAGCGGGGACAATGAGCAGTTCTTC. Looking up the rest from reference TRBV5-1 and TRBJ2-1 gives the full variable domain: KAGVTQTPRYLIKTRGQQVTLSCSPISGHRSVSWYQQTPGQGLQFLFEYFSETQRNKGNFPGRFSGRQFSNSRSEMNVSTLELGDSALYLCASTTGASGDNEQFFGPGTRLTVL.

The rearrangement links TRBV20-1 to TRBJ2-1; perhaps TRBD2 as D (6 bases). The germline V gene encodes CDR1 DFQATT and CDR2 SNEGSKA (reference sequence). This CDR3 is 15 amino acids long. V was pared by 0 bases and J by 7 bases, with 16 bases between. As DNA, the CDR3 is TGCAGTGCTAGAGACGGGGCATCTGGGGGGAATGAGCAGTTCTTC. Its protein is CSARDGASGGNEQFF.

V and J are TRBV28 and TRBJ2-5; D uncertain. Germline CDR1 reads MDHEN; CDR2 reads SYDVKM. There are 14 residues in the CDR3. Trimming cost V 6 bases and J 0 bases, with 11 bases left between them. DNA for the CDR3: TGTGCCAGCAGCCTACCCCGGGACCAAGAGACCCAGTACTTC. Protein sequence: CASSLPRDQETQYF.

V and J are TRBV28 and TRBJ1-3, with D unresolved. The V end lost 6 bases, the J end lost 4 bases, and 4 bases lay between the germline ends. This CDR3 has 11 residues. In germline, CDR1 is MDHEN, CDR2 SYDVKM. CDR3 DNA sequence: TGTGCCAGCAGCCGGGGAAACACCATATATTTT. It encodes CASSRGNTIYF.

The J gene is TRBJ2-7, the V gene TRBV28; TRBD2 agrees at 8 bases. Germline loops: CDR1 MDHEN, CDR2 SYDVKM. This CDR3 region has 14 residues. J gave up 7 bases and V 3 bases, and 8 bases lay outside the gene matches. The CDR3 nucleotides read TGTGCCAGCAGTTTGGCCGGGAGGGCTGGGGAGCAGTACTTC. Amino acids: CASSLAGRAGEQYF.

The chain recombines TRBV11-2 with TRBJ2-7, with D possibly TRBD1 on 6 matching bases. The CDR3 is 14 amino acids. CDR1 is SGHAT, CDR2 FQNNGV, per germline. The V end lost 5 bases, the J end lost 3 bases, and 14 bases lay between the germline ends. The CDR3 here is CASSPQTGNYEQYF. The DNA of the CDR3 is TGTGCCAGCAGCCCCCAGACAGGAAACTACGAGCAGTACTTC.

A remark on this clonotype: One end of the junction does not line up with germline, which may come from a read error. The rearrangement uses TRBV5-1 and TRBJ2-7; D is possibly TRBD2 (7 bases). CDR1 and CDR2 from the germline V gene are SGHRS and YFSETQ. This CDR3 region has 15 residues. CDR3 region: CASSWRGGQSCEQYF. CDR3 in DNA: TGCGCCAGCAGCTGGAGGGGGGGCCAGTCCTGCGAGCAGTACTTC.

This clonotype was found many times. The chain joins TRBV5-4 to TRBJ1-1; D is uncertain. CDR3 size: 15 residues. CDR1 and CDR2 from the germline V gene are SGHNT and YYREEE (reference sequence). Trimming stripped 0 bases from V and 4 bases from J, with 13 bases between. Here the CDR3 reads CASSLVGIAGTEAFF. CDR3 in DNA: TGTGCCAGCAGCTTGGTTGGGATCGCGGGCACTGAAGCTTTCTTT.